The source of this TCR beta chain is a study of technical replicates of blood from a few donors. The CDR3 contains 15 residues. Germline V gene sequence: CDR1 MGHDK, CDR2 SYGVNS. Trimming left V 3 bases short and J 0 bases short, with 6 bases between. Generated by immunoSEQ multiplex PCR, the TCRdb table keeps only in-frame clones and is missing some. Among 60,000 to 80,000 clones, roughly 89% were seen once, and the ten largest hold 4.8%. Sequenced material: PBMCs. The sequence was collected from a human donor in good health. Some clones in this sample may be carry-over from other donors' samples. The V gene is TRBV25-1, the J gene TRBJ1-6; D gene unclear. Here the CDR3 DNA reads TGTGCCAGCAGTGATGGGAGCTCCTATAATTCACCCCTCCACTTT. This encodes CASSDGSSYNSPLHF.